The entry below gives a single T cell receptor (beta chain) sequence along with its context. This record comes from a study of blood T cell repertoires in COVID-19. Study at large: Some COVID-19 samples were acute and others convalescent; all came from the United States, Italy and Spain. PBMCs, B-cell-depleted T cells, or T cells provided the cDNA or gDNA that made up the material.

The CDR3 has 15 amino acids. Germline-derived CDR1 and CDR2 are MDHEN and SYDVKM. V shed 5 bases and J 4 bases; nucleotides not matched to a gene: 6. Study processing details: For nucleated cells, counts were estimated from reference gene primer amplification. The table came from immunoSEQ multiplex PCR; TCRdb's copy has only in-frame clones and leaves some out. That table supplies the V and J calls and clone size; D and trimming were determined from the DNA. The sample yields roughly 49,000 clones, around 84% seen once. The TCR sequence derives from an older man with active COVID-19. This rearrangement joins TRBV28 to TRBJ2-1; TRBD1 agrees at 9 bases. Sequences were obtained from peripheral blood. The CDR3 loop reads CASSRGQGFYNEQFF. In DNA form, the CDR3 reads TGTGCCAGCAGTCGGGGACAGGGATTTTACAATGAGCAGTTCTTC.